This T cell receptor (beta chain) was documented in a study of blood T cell repertoires in COVID-19. This table comes from immunoSEQ multiplex PCR, and its TCRdb copy is limited to in-frame clones, with some not included. The sample holds 80,000 to 95,000 clones; about 70% are singletons and the top ten take about 20%. Trimming left V 1 base short and J 1 base short, with 8 bases between. This CDR3 is built from 15 residues. The V gene's germline CDR1 is SGHTA and CDR2 FQGNSA. In its sample, this clone was seen once. This sequence joins TRBV7-2 and TRBJ2-1; weak D call: TRBD2 (5 bases). The specimen was peripheral blood. The TCR comes from a woman of 80 years or more with active or convalescent COVID-19. The CDR3 DNA is TGTGCCAGCAGCTTAGACGGGGTTTCCTACAATGAGCAGTTCTTC. The encoded protein is CASSLDGVSYNEQFF.